Below, 22 T cell receptor beta chains from the same sample are listed, as sequenced in a study of cytomegalovirus exposure and HLA in healthy donors. Assay: immunoSEQ multiplex PCR; the TCRdb copy retains only in-frame clones and omits some. The sample holds over 150,000 clones, about 86% seen once. The sample comprised PBMCs. These receptors originate from a man aged 18-30 years in good health and CMV-seropositive.

This chain connects TRBV9 to TRBJ2-3, with 12 bases lining up with TRBD2. CDR3 length: 16 amino acids. Germline V lookup: CDR1 SGDLS, CDR2 YYNGEE. Trimming took 1 base from V and 3 from J; bases not matched to a gene: 3. Written as DNA, the CDR3 is TGTGCCAGCAGCGTACCTAGCGGGGGGGCGACAGATACGCAGTATTTT. This codes for CASSVPSGGATDTQYF.

This chain connects TRBV7-2 to TRBJ2-7; D is possibly TRBD2 (5 bases). Germline assignment: CDR1 SGHTA and CDR2 FQGNSA. Between the trimmed V and J ends, which lost 1 base and 3 bases, there was a span of 10 bases. The CDR3 covers 14 residues. The CDR3 loop reads CASSLGRGGYEQYF. The DNA for the CDR3 is TGTGCCAGCAGCTTAGGAAGAGGAGGCTACGAGCAGTACTTC.

CDR3 sequence (DNA): TGTGCCAGCAGCTCATTGTCCTCTGGAAACACCATATATTTT. Protein product: CASSSLSSGNTIYF. This chain links TRBV11-2 with TRBJ1-3; the D is unclear. Trimming took 4 bases from V and 0 from J, leaving 7 bases between them. This CDR3 contains 14 residues. CDR1 is SGHAT, CDR2 FQNNGV, per germline.

V is TRBV4-3 and J is TRBJ2-5; D not certain. The length of the CDR3 is 13 residues. The germline V gene encodes CDR1 LGHNA and CDR2 YSLEER. V lost 0 bases and J 5 bases, leaving 7 bases between the germline ends. CDR3 protein: CASSQDLRETQYF. The DNA of the CDR3 is TGCGCCAGCAGCCAAGATCTGAGGGAGACCCAGTACTTC.

This clone was observed once. V and J are TRBV7-9 and TRBJ1-2; D is possibly TRBD1 (6 bases). Germline V gene sequence: CDR1 SEHNR, CDR2 FQNEAQ (reference sequence). There are 13 residues in the CDR3. Between the trimmed V and J ends, which lost 6 bases and 1 base, there was a span of 9 bases. The CDR3 loop reads CASSSDSNYGYTF. CDR3 coding DNA: TGTGCCAGCAGTTCGGACAGTAACTATGGCTACACCTTC.

This chain joins TRBV7-9 and TRBJ2-1, with 11 positions matching TRBD2. J lost 1 base, V lost 3 bases, and 8 bases had no gene match. Germline CDR1 and CDR2: SEHNR and FQNEAQ (reference sequence). The CDR3 has 18 residues. The CDR3 here is CASSFTSGSLSSYNEQFF. In nucleotides, the CDR3 is TGTGCCAGCAGCTTTACTAGCGGGAGTTTGAGTTCCTACAATGAGCAGTTCTTC.

The rearrangement links TRBV18 to TRBJ2-3; D possibly corresponds to TRBD1 (6 bases). Trimming pared 4 bases from V and 0 bases from J, leaving 11 bases between. Germline V gene sequence: CDR1 KGHSH, CDR2 LQKENI. The CDR3 extends over 15 amino acids. The CDR3 loop reads CASSLGGLSTDTQYF. CDR3 DNA: TGTGCCAGCTCACTAGGGGGATTGAGCACAGATACGCAGTATTTT. Using reference TRBV18 and TRBJ2-3 for the parts outside the CDR3, the full variable domain is NAGVMQNPRHLVRRRGQEARLRCSPMKGHSHVYWYRQLPEEGLKFMVYLQKENIIDESGMPKERFSAEFPKEGPSILRIQQVVRGDSAAYFCASSLGGLSTDTQYFGPGTRLTVL.

The CDR3 loop reads CASRRYSGSTDTQYF. The CDR3 DNA is TGTGCCAGCCGACGATATAGCGGTAGCACAGATACGCAGTATTTT. The rearrangement joins TRBV5-6 to TRBJ2-3; weak D call: TRBD2 (6 bases). CDR1 is SGHDT and CDR2 is YYEEEE in the germline V gene. The V gene lost 7 bases and the J gene lost 0 bases, with 15 bases spanning the gap. This CDR3 is 15 amino acids long.

This sequence joins TRBV7-9 and TRBJ2-1, with D unclear. The germline gives CDR1 SEHNR, CDR2 FQNEAQ (reference sequence). This CDR3 has 12 amino acids. Trimming removed 6 bases from V and 7 bases from J, with 10 bases in between. The CDR3 loop is CASRKVRNEQFF. CDR3 nucleotides: TGTGCCAGCAGAAAGGTGAGGAATGAGCAGTTCTTC.

The V gene is TRBV19, the J gene TRBJ2-5; a possible D gene is TRBD2 (7 bases). The V gene's germline CDR1 is LNHDA and CDR2 SQIVND (reference sequence). V lost 5 bases and J lost 4, with 11 bases in between. This CDR3 contains 13 residues. CDR3 DNA: TGTGCCAGTAGTGGGGGGGGCCGAGAGACCCAGTACTTC. Translation: CASSGGGRETQYF.

This chain links TRBV7-9 with TRBJ2-1; 13 bases agree with TRBD2. V dropped 5 bases and J dropped 10; count of bases not matched to a gene: 8. This CDR3 is 15 amino acids long. CDR1 is SEHNR, CDR2 FQNEAQ, per germline (reference sequence). The DNA for the CDR3 is TGTGCCAGCAGCCAAGGGACTAGCGGGGCCCGGGAGCAGTTCTTC. Translating it yields CASSQGTSGAREQFF.

The rearrangement joins TRBV30 to TRBJ2-2, with 7 bases aligning to TRBD1. The CDR3 extends over 18 amino acids. CDR1 GTSNPN and CDR2 SVGIG come from the germline V gene (reference sequence). Trimming cost V 2 bases and J 0 bases; bases outside gene matches: 12. In DNA form, the CDR3 reads TGTGCCTGGAGTTCGGCCGGGACAGCTAATACGAACACCGGGGAGCTGTTTTTT. Translation gives CAWSSAGTANTNTGELFF.

This clone occurred once. The gene calls are TRBV5-6 and TRBJ2-5; perhaps TRBD2 as D (6 bases). This CDR3 is 15 amino acids long. Germline CDR1 reads SGHDT; CDR2 reads YYEEEE. Trimming left V 2 bases short and J 0 bases short, with 11 bases between. CDR3 in amino acids: CASSFPRTNQETQYF. The DNA for the CDR3 is TGTGCCAGCAGCTTCCCCAGGACTAACCAAGAGACCCAGTACTTC.

The genes are TRBV6-6 and TRBJ1-6, with 7 bases lining up with TRBD1. CDR3 length equals 14 residues. The germline gives CDR1 MNHNY, CDR2 SVGAGI (reference sequence). The V segment lost 4 bases and the J segment 12 bases; nucleotides outside the gene matches: 9. The CDR3 nucleotides are TGTGCCAGCAGTTCCGGACAGGTGGGCCAACCCCTCCACTTT. This encodes CASSSGQVGQPLHF.

Comments on this clone: Other DNA sequences in the sample encode the same CDR3. V and J are TRBV6-1 and TRBJ2-1; 7 bases align to TRBD2. This CDR3 contains 15 residues. The J segment lost 0 bases and the V segment lost 1 base, leaving 0 bases of the junction unmatched. Germline-derived CDR1 and CDR2 are MNHNS and SASEGT. The chain's CDR3 is CASSEGGGSYNEQFF. In nucleotides, the CDR3 is TGTGCCAGCAGTGAAGGGGGGGGCTCCTACAATGAGCAGTTCTTC.

V gene TRBV6-4 combines with J gene TRBJ2-3; 12 bases are a match to TRBD2. V trimming: 4 bases; J trimming: 5 bases; junction bases outside the gene matches: 4. Germline loops: CDR1 MRHNA, CDR2 SNTAGT. The CDR3 spans 15 residues. This CDR3 is CASSASGLAGDTQYF. The CDR3, as DNA: TGTGCCAGCAGTGCCTCGGGACTAGCGGGAGATACGCAGTATTTT.

The chain couples TRBV27 to TRBJ1-1; tentatively, D is TRBD1 (6 bases). Germline CDR1 is MNHEY and CDR2 is SMNVEV (reference sequence). CDR3 length equals 17 residues. Trimming shortened V by 6 bases and J by 6 bases, and 26 bases separated the two germline ends. The CDR3 coding sequence is TGTGCCAGCAGCCCCGCGAGGGGGGGCCCATTGCATGCTGAAGCTTTCTTT. Amino acids: CASSPARGGPLHAEAFF.

The gene calls are TRBV2 and TRBJ1-2; D uncertain. The CDR3 covers 13 residues. Germline-derived CDR1 and CDR2 are SNHLY and FYNNEI. V was shortened by 5 bases and J by 7 bases, with 14 bases between the two germline ends. CDR3 DNA sequence: TGTGCCAGCAGTTCCTATTCATCGGGTGGCTACACCTTC. Its protein is CASSSYSSGGYTF.

The chain carries TRBV5-1 and TRBJ2-3, with D tentatively TRBD2 (5 bases). The germline V gene encodes CDR1 SGHRS and CDR2 YFSETQ. The CDR3 has 15 residues. The V and J ends lost 1 base and 6 bases respectively, with 15 bases between them. The CDR3 nucleotides read TGCGCCAGCAGCTTGTCGCGGGCTGATGTGGATACGCAGTATTTT. This encodes CASSLSRADVDTQYF.

This clone was found a few times. The gene calls are TRBV4-1 and TRBJ2-2, with a possible D match to TRBD2 (5 bases). The CDR3 totals 13 residues. Germline V CDR1 and CDR2: MGHRA, YSYEKL. V lost 6 bases, J lost 6 bases, and 11 bases lay in between. The CDR3 coding sequence is TGCGCCAGCAGAAAGCGGCGGGCCGGGGAGCTGTTTTTT. Translating gives CASRKRRAGELFF.

The gene calls are TRBV9 and TRBJ2-1, with D uncertain. V lost 0 bases, J lost 0 bases, and 10 bases lay in between. The CDR3 runs 16 residues. Germline CDR1 and CDR2: SGDLS and YYNGEE. CDR3 in amino acids: CASSVDPHSSYNEQFF. CDR3 in DNA: TGTGCCAGCAGCGTAGACCCGCATAGCTCCTACAATGAGCAGTTCTTC.

This clone came up a few times. The chain is built from TRBV5-6 and TRBJ2-5; the match to TRBD1 covers 8 bases. Trimming removed 4 bases from V and 4 bases from J; junction bases left unmatched: 6. Germline V gene data show CDR1 as SGHDT and CDR2 as YYEEEE. CDR3 length equals 14 residues. Written as DNA, the CDR3 is TGTGCCAGCAGCAGGGCCGGACAGGGAGAGACCCAGTACTTC. The encoded protein is CASSRAGQGETQYF.